This paragraph covers one T cell receptor (beta chain) sequence. The antigen is undetermined. The data stem from a study of T cell clusters in autoimmune cytopenias. Findings of the study overall: No experiment has yet validated the function of the T cell clusters defined in silico.

TRB amplification used around 270 ng of peripheral blood genomic DNA. CDR1 and CDR2 (germline): KGHSH, LQKENI. The CDR3 totals 17 residues. TRB rearrangements were amplified by touch-down multiplex PCR with mixed TRB-A/B primers. TCRdb processed the multiplex PCR reads again and assigns one entry to each CDR3 protein, with no DNA. The sample includes about 15,000 distinct CDR3 sequences. V usage is TRBV18 and J usage is TRBJ1-6; the TRBD1 assignment by TCRdb is unverifiable without DNA. Sequenced input: peripheral blood. The source is a human donor with an autoimmune cytopenia or autoimmune hepatitis (not recorded which). This chain's CDR3 is CASSLRISRDAGSPLHF.